The 32 T cell receptor beta chains given below trace back to one sample, sequenced in a study of identical twins. TCRdb processed the 5' RACE reads anew with MiXCR; each CDR3 protein has one entry. The sample contains about 1.7 million distinct CDR3 sequences, 25% to 35% of which appear only once. Sequenced input: cord blood. The receptors here all came from a newborn girl in good health.

J is TRBJ1-1 and V is TRBV20-1; TRBD1 matches at 7 bases. The V gene's germline CDR1 is DFQATT and CDR2 SNEGSKA (reference sequence). The length of the CDR3 is 15 residues. The V segment lost 5 bases and the J segment 1 base; nucleotides outside the gene matches: 10. This chain's CDR3 is CSAADRERGNTEAFF. The CDR3, as DNA: TGCAGTGCTGCCGACAGGGAGAGGGGGAACACTGAAGCTTTCTTT.

The chain joins TRBV3-1 to TRBJ2-3; 9 bases match TRBD2. V gave up 4 bases and J gave up 2 bases; unmatched junction bases: 13. The length of the CDR3 is 18 residues. CDR1 is LGHDT and CDR2 is YNNKEL in the germline V gene (reference sequence). CDR3 nucleotides: TGTGCCAGCAGCCGTACTAGAATAGCGGGGGCCCTCACAGATACGCAGTATTTT. Its protein is CASSRTRIAGALTDTQYF.

This clonotype was seen a few times. This rearrangement joins TRBV20-1 to TRBJ2-7; D ambiguous. V lost 1 base and J 4 bases, leaving 11 bases between the germline ends. The CDR3 contains 13 residues. Per germline, CDR1 DFQATT and CDR2 SNEGSKA (reference sequence). The CDR3 sequence: CSARVAYRYEQYF. The DNA of the CDR3 is TGCAGTGCTAGAGTGGCTTACCGGTACGAGCAGTACTTC.

This clonotype came up many times. The rearrangement joins TRBV28 to TRBJ1-2; 7 positions match TRBD1. The CDR3 covers 14 residues. The germline gives CDR1 MDHEN, CDR2 SYDVKM. The V gene end was trimmed by 5 bases and the J gene end by 0 bases; junction bases not matched to a gene: 3. The CDR3 DNA sequence: TGTGCCAGCAGTGGCGGGACAGCTAACTATGGCTACACCTTC. The encoded protein is CASSGGTANYGYTF.

The rearrangement links TRBV10-2 to TRBJ2-2, with a tentative D call TRBD1 (5 bases). This CDR3 contains 15 residues. V shed 6 bases and J shed 0 bases, with 11 bases lying between them. Germline CDR1 WSHSY, CDR2 SAAADI. CDR3: CASRREQANTGELFF. Here the CDR3 DNA reads TGCGCCAGCAGGAGAGAACAGGCGAACACCGGGGAGCTGTTTTTT.

This clonotype was picked up a small number of times. The J gene is TRBJ1-2, the V gene TRBV21-1. TRBV21-1 is a pseudogene segment. This CDR3 contains 13 residues. The CDR3 DNA follows: TGTGCCAGCAGCAAAGAGGGCAGTTTAGGCTACACCTTC. Encoded protein: CASSKEGSLGYTF.

V and J are TRBV4-1 and TRBJ2-7, with TRBD2 identical over 15 bases. V was clipped by 4 bases and J by 7 bases; unmatched bases: 11. Germline CDR1 and CDR2: MGHRA and YSYEKL. The CDR3 is made up of 17 amino acids. CDR3 nucleotide sequence: TGCGCCAGCAGCCGGACTAGCGGGGGGGCCTCCTACAATGAGCAGTACTTC. Protein sequence: CASSRTSGGASYNEQYF.

V gene TRBV4-2 combines with J gene TRBJ2-2, with 10 bases aligning to TRBD2. J gave up 12 bases and V 0 bases, and 13 bases lay outside the gene matches. The CDR3 covers 17 residues. Germline assignment: CDR1 LGHNA and CDR2 YNFKEQ. The CDR3 bases are TGTGCCAGCAGCCAAGATAAGAGCGGGAGGGCCATAGGAAAGCTGTTTTTT. Encoded protein: CASSQDKSGRAIGKLFF.

Of note for this clonotype: At one boundary the junction diverges from the germline segment, which might be a read error. This rearrangement joins TRBV27 to TRBJ2-5; D perhaps matches TRBD2 (5 bases). The germline V gene encodes CDR1 MNHEY and CDR2 SMNVEV (reference sequence). CDR3 length: 13 residues. The CDR3 is CACSLRRKETQYF. DNA for the CDR3: TGTGCCTGCAGTTTAAGGAGGAAAGAGACCCAGTACTTC.

This clonotype has more than one count but fewer than ten. The chain employs TRBV29-1 and TRBJ2-1; TRBD2 matches 7 bases. Trimming at V came to 2 bases and at J to 3 bases, leaving 10 bases not matched to a gene. Germline CDR1 and CDR2: SQVTM and ANQGSEA. The CDR3 loop spans 16 amino acids. CDR3: CSVERSAGVGYNEQFF. CDR3 in DNA: TGCAGCGTTGAACGTTCGGCGGGAGTGGGCTACAATGAGCAGTTCTTC.

The rearrangement uses TRBV28 and TRBJ2-4; possibly TRBD1 for D (5 bases). The J call is uncertain, as TRBJ2-7 better fits the DNA end. Germline assignment: CDR1 MDHEN and CDR2 SYDVKM. The CDR3 contains 13 residues. CDR3 loop: CASTLRTNYEQYF. In DNA, the CDR3 is TGTGCCAGCACCCTCCGGACAAACTACGAGCAGTACTTC.

The J gene is TRBJ2-1, the V gene TRBV24-1; the D call may be TRBD1 or TRBD2 (5 bases each). Near its end, the DNA agrees better with TRBJ2-7, so the J call may be wrong. This CDR3 has 17 amino acids. Germline-derived CDR1 and CDR2 are KGHDR and SFDVKD. Written as DNA, the CDR3 is TGTGCCACCAGTGATTTGCAGGGACGGGGCTCCTACAATGAGCAGTACTTC. As protein: CATSDLQGRGSYNEQYF.

This chain uses TRBV10-3 with TRBJ2-1; D possibly corresponds to TRBD1 (6 bases). The CDR3 extends over 16 amino acids. Germline CDR1 is ENHRY and CDR2 is SYGVKD. V gave up 0 bases and J gave up 9 bases, with 18 bases separating them. The CDR3: CAISESGGEIHGEQFF. In DNA, the CDR3 is TGTGCCATCAGTGAGTCAGGGGGAGAAATACACGGTGAGCAGTTCTTC.

The genes are TRBV20-1 and TRBJ1-1, with D possibly being TRBD1 (5 bases). The CDR3 totals 13 residues. CDR1 and CDR2 (germline): DFQATT, SNEGSKA (reference sequence). The germline V and J ends were trimmed by 3 bases and 4 bases, with 12 bases remaining between them. The CDR3 region has the DNA TGCAGTGCTAGTGCAGGGCGGGGCACTGAAGCTTTCTTT. Its protein is CSASAGRGTEAFF.

The sample holds a few counts of this clonotype. This chain links TRBV4-1 with TRBJ2-7; D gene unclear. The CDR3 spans 16 residues. CDR1 and CDR2 (germline): MGHRA, YSYEKL. Trimming removed 0 bases from V and 9 bases from J, with 21 bases in between. The DNA of the CDR3 is TGCGCCAGCAGCCAAGACTCATGGGGAATAGGCGAGTGGCAGTACTTC. It yields the protein CASSQDSWGIGEWQYF.

The gene calls are TRBV20-1 and TRBJ2-7; D unclear. Trimming pared 4 bases from V and 1 base from J, leaving 14 bases between. CDR1 is DFQATT, CDR2 SNEGSKA, per germline (reference sequence). The CDR3 loop spans 14 amino acids. In DNA form, the CDR3 reads TGCAGTGCTAACCCGGGTCCAAGGTCCTACGAGCAGTACTTC. The encoded protein is CSANPGPRSYEQYF.

V and J are TRBV29-1 and TRBJ1-1, with D uncertain. Trimming shortened V by 5 bases and J by 8 bases, and 15 bases separated the two germline ends. The V gene's germline CDR1 is SQVTM and CDR2 ANQGSEA. The CDR3 totals 12 residues. Here the CDR3 reads CSVLTLTLEAFF. CDR3 nucleotide sequence: TGCAGCGTTTTGACACTCACTTTGGAAGCTTTCTTT.

This sequence joins TRBV20-1 and TRBJ1-4; 8 bases map to TRBD1. V gave up 1 base and J gave up 5 bases; unmatched junction bases: 6. CDR1 and CDR2 (germline): DFQATT, SNEGSKA (reference sequence). The CDR3 covers 15 residues. The CDR3: CSARGGQAINEKLFF. CDR3 nucleotides: TGCAGTGCTAGAGGGGGACAGGCGATAAATGAAAAACTGTTTTTT.

V gene TRBV7-9 combines with J gene TRBJ2-7; TRBD2 matches at 9 bases. The J call is uncertain, as TRBJ2-5 better fits the DNA end. This CDR3 comprises 16 residues. Germline assignment: CDR1 SEHNR and CDR2 FQNEAQ (reference sequence). The CDR3 region has the DNA TGTGCCAGCAGCTCCCTACTCAGACTAGCGGAAGAGACCCAGTACTTC. Translated, it gives CASSSLLRLAEETQYF.

In its sample, this clonotype was seen a few times. J is TRBJ1-2 and V is TRBV28; 7 bases map to TRBD1. Germline V gene data show CDR1 as MDHEN and CDR2 as SYDVKM. The CDR3 has 15 amino acids. J gave up 3 bases and V 1 base, and 5 bases lay outside the gene matches. The DNA of the CDR3 is TGTGCCAGCAGTTTATTGCCAGGGGGGGACTATGGCTACACCTTC. It is translated as CASSLLPGGDYGYTF.

This chain links TRBV3-1 with TRBJ2-5; D gene unclear. The V gene lost 2 bases and the J gene lost 5 bases, with 12 bases spanning the gap. The CDR3 contains 14 residues. From germline, CDR1 is LGHDT and CDR2 YNNKEL (reference sequence). The CDR3 coding sequence is TGTGCCAGCAGCCAATTCGCCAGCAGGGAGACCCAGTACTTC. As protein: CASSQFASRETQYF.

V and J are TRBV5-5 and TRBJ2-1; D unclear. There are 12 residues in the CDR3. The V and J ends lost 1 base and 9 bases respectively, with 8 bases between them. The germline gives CDR1 SGHKS, CDR2 YYEKEE (reference sequence). Here the CDR3 DNA reads TGTGCCAGCAGCTTGATAAGGGCTGAGCAGTTCTTC. It translates to CASSLIRAEQFF. The full variable domain, in which reference TRBV5-5 and TRBJ2-1 provide the parts outside the CDR3, is DAGVTQSPTHLIKTRGQQVTLRCSPISGHKSVSWYQQVLGQGPQFIFQYYEKEERGRGNFPDRFSARQFPNYSSELNVNALLLGDSALYLCASSLIRAEQFFGPGTRLTVL.

The genes are TRBV12-3 or TRBV12-4 and TRBJ2-3; 14 positions agree with TRBD2. The CDR3 consists of 15 residues. V was clipped by 5 bases and J by 8 bases; unmatched bases: 6. DNA for the CDR3: TGTGCCAGCAGTCCGACTAGCGGGGGGGCCGGTACGCAGTATTTT. Translated: CASSPTSGGAGTQYF.

The V call is TRBV5-1, the J call TRBJ2-3, with 12 bases that match TRBD1. The trim removed 0 bases at V and 4 bases at J, leaving 3 bases unmatched. The CDR3 spans 16 residues. Germline V gene lookup returns CDR1 SGHRS and CDR2 YFSETQ. In DNA form, the CDR3 reads TGCGCCAGCAGCTTGGCCGGGACAGGGGGCGCAGATACGCAGTATTTT. Translation: CASSLAGTGGADTQYF.

This clonotype has just a few counts. The chain couples TRBV10-3 to TRBJ1-5, with TRBD1 as a possible D gene (6 bases). Germline V gene sequence: CDR1 ENHRY, CDR2 SYGVKD. Trimming removed 3 bases at V and 3 bases at J, with 12 bases between. This CDR3 spans 15 amino acids. CDR3 amino acids: CAISDRDKPNQPQHF. The DNA of the CDR3 is TGTGCCATCAGTGACCGGGACAAACCCAATCAGCCCCAGCATTTT.

This clonotype appeared a few times. This chain joins TRBV7-2 and TRBJ1-2, with D tentatively TRBD1 (5 bases). Looked up from germline, CDR1 is SGHTA and CDR2 is FQGNSA. This CDR3 spans 13 amino acids. Trimming pared 4 bases from V and 3 bases from J, leaving 9 bases between. In nucleotides, the CDR3 is TGTGCCAGCAGCTCACAGGTCCACTATGGCTACACCTTC. Protein: CASSSQVHYGYTF.

The chain is built from TRBV7-9 and TRBJ2-5, with D possibly matching TRBD2 (5 bases). Trimming took 2 bases from V and 1 from J, leaving 14 bases between them. The CDR3 runs to 16 residues. In germline, CDR1 is SEHNR, CDR2 FQNEAQ (reference sequence). CDR3 protein: CASSLKGGNPQETQYF. CDR3 DNA: TGTGCCAGCAGCTTAAAAGGAGGTAATCCCCAAGAGACCCAGTACTTC. Full variable domain (remainder filled in from reference TRBV7-9 and TRBJ2-5): DTGVSQNPRHKITKRGQNVTFRCDPISEHNRLYWYRQTLGQGPEFLTYFQNEAQLEKSRLLSDRFSAERPKGSFSTLEIQRTEQGDSAMYLCASSLKGGNPQETQYFGPGTRLLVL.

The chain uses TRBV28 and TRBJ2-4; D perhaps matches TRBD2 (6 bases). The DNA end is more similar to TRBJ2-7, so the J call may be wrong. The CDR3 consists of 14 residues. CDR1 is MDHEN, CDR2 SYDVKM, per germline. CDR3 in amino acids: CASSLPGRRYEQYF. The CDR3 DNA follows: TGTGCCAGCAGTTTACCCGGGAGACGGTACGAGCAGTACTTC.

This chain's CDR3 is CASSQPSRDPNSPLHF. The CDR3 DNA follows: TGTGCCAGCAGCCAACCCTCCAGGGATCCTAATTCACCCCTCCACTTT. The chain has TRBV4-2 and TRBJ1-6, with TRBD1 as a possible D gene (5 bases). The CDR3 loop spans 16 amino acids. The germline V and J ends were trimmed by 2 bases and 6 bases, with 14 bases remaining between them. Germline CDR1 is LGHNA and CDR2 is YNFKEQ.

This chain joins TRBV27 and TRBJ1-2; D ambiguous. There are 14 residues in the CDR3. Trimming stripped 5 bases from V and 4 bases from J, with 14 bases between. CDR1 MNHEY and CDR2 SMNVEV come from the germline V gene (reference sequence). CDR3: CASSTGRPTYGYTF. The CDR3 region has the DNA TGTGCCAGCAGTACCGGACGGCCCACCTATGGCTACACCTTC.

V usage is TRBV29-1 and J usage is TRBJ1-4, with a possible D match to TRBD1 (5 bases). CDR1 is SQVTM, CDR2 ANQGSEA, per germline. The CDR3 is made up of 14 amino acids. V lost 5 bases, J lost 3 bases, and 13 bases lay in between. CDR3 DNA: TGCAGCGTTTCACAGGCAATCTCTAATGAAAAACTGTTTTTT. This codes for CSVSQAISNEKLFF.

This clonotype was observed a few times. V and J are TRBV27 and TRBJ2-4; D is perhaps TRBD1 (5 bases). Germline CDR1 is MNHEY and CDR2 is SMNVEV (reference sequence). CDR3 size: 13 residues. V was shortened by 2 bases and J by 10 bases, with 12 bases between the two germline ends. This CDR3 reads CASSLQVPGIQYF. CDR3 nucleotide sequence: TGTGCCAGCAGTTTACAGGTCCCAGGGATTCAGTACTTC.